Presented here are 8 T cell receptor beta chains from one specimen sequenced in a study of CD8 T cells in ankylosing spondylitis. General study points: Blood from ankylosing spondylitis patients appeared to carry a characteristic roughly eight-variant TCR beta motif.

TCRdb redid the calling of the 5' RACE reads with MiXCR, one entry per CDR3 protein. The sample has 700,000 or so distinct CDR3 sequences, under 20% seen once. Their cognate antigens are unknown. The sequencing sample was made of blood, either unsorted or a sorted T cell fraction (not recorded which). All receptors come from a male donor with ankylosing spondylitis.

This clonotype has more than one count but fewer than ten. This chain's CDR3 is CASSLREDEQYF. CDR3 in DNA: TGTGCCAGCAGTTTACGGGAGGACGAGCAGTACTTC. The chain uses TRBV28 and TRBJ2-7; 7 nucleotides line up with TRBD2. Germline V gene lookup returns CDR1 MDHEN and CDR2 SYDVKM. The junction had 0 bases not matched to a gene; V was cut back by 2 bases and J by 5 bases. The CDR3 consists of 12 residues.

The rearrangement joins TRBV19 to TRBJ1-4; 7 nucleotides align to TRBD1. CDR3 length: 14 amino acids. The V segment lost 9 bases and the J segment 8 bases; nucleotides outside the gene matches: 12. Germline V lookup: CDR1 LNHDA, CDR2 SQIVND (reference sequence). The CDR3 loop reads CASRVTGTAEKLFF. The CDR3 bases are TGTGCCAGCAGAGTAACCGGGACAGCGGAAAAACTGTTTTTT.

The chain joins TRBV28 to TRBJ1-3, with D uncertain. The germline CDR1 and CDR2 sequences are MDHEN and SYDVKM. V lost 4 bases, J lost 3 bases, and 10 bases lay in between. CDR3 length: 14 amino acids. The CDR3 region is CASSWRGNGNTIYF. CDR3 coding DNA: TGTGCCAGCAGTTGGCGGGGAAATGGAAACACCATATATTTT. Based on the CDR3 plus reference TRBV28 and TRBJ1-3, the full variable domain is DVKVTQSSRYLVKRTGEKVFLECVQDMDHENMFWYRQDPGLGLRLIYFSYDVKMKEKGDIPEGYSVSREKKERFSLILESASTNQTSMYLCASSWRGNGNTIYFGEGSWLTVV.

This clonotype was observed a few times. This chain joins TRBV20-1 and TRBJ1-1; tentative D call: TRBD1 (6 bases). The CDR3 contains 13 residues. The V end was cut by 4 bases, the J end by 4 bases, with 13 bases between. The germline CDR1 and CDR2 sequences are DFQATT and SNEGSKA (reference sequence). For the CDR3, the DNA is TGCAGTGCTATCGGGGGCGGGTTCACTGAAGCTTTCTTT. Its translation is CSAIGGGFTEAFF.

The chain has TRBV6-2 or TRBV6-3 and TRBJ2-5; D ambiguous. The CDR3 is made up of 14 amino acids. Trimming pared 2 bases from V and 5 bases from J, leaving 12 bases between. Germline CDR1 reads MNHEY; CDR2 reads SVGEGT. CDR3 in amino acids: CASSYAVARETQYF. In nucleotides, the CDR3 is TGTGCCAGCAGTTACGCGGTGGCCCGGGAGACCCAGTACTTC.

The chain links TRBV11-1 to TRBJ2-7; 9 bases are a match to TRBD2. CDR1 is SGHAT and CDR2 is FQDESV in the germline V gene (reference sequence). CDR3 length: 19 amino acids. V lost 0 bases to trimming and J lost 0 bases; unmatched junction nucleotides: 12. The CDR3 spells CASSLAKLAGYPSSYEQYF. In nucleotides, the CDR3 is TGTGCCAGCAGCTTAGCGAAGCTAGCGGGGTATCCCAGCTCCTACGAGCAGTACTTC.

This clonotype appeared a few times. The chain uses TRBV11-2 and TRBJ1-1; D gene unclear. The CDR3 is 13 amino acids. Germline V lookup: CDR1 SGHAT, CDR2 FQNNGV. Trimming removed 5 bases from V and 2 bases from J, with 9 bases in between. CDR3 nucleotides: TGTGCCAGCAGCCCGTCTCCCAACACTGAAGCTTTCTTT. It encodes CASSPSPNTEAFF. Looking up the rest from reference TRBV11-2 and TRBJ1-1 gives the full variable domain: EAGVAQSPRYKIIEKRQSVAFWCNPISGHATLYWYQQILGQGPKLLIQFQNNGVVDDSQLPKDRFSAERLKGVDSTLKIQPAKLEDSAVYLCASSPSPNTEAFFGQGTRLTVV.

The V and J genes are TRBV7-9 and TRBJ2-1; D call uncertain. CDR1 and CDR2 (germline): SEHNR, FQNEAQ (reference sequence). This CDR3 contains 13 residues. V dropped 5 bases and J dropped 15 bases, with 20 bases sitting between them. DNA for the CDR3: TGTGCCAGCAGCCAACTCCCTCGCGCCGAGGCGTTCTTC. Protein sequence: CASSQLPRAEAFF. Full variable domain (rest looked up from reference TRBV7-9 and TRBJ2-1): DTGVSQNPRHKITKRGQNVTFRCDPISEHNRLYWYRQTLGQGPEFLTYFQNEAQLEKSRLLSDRFSAERPKGSFSTLEIQRTEQGDSAMYLCASSQLPRAEAFFGPGTRLTVL.